Each of the 12 T cell receptor beta chains below was sequenced from the same sample in a study of T cells after posttransplantation cyclophosphamide. Libraries were prepared by immunoSEQ multiplex PCR; TCRdb keeps only in-frame clonotypes and omits some of them. The data contain fewer than 12,000 clones, approximately 86% of them singletons. Cyclophosphamide on days +3 and +4 followed busulfan-fludarabine conditioning and a marrow graft. The specimen comprised CD4+ T cells sorted from PBMCs, sampled after allogeneic stem cell transplant with posttransplant cyclophosphamide. The receptors shown here come from a male patient aged 30 to 40 who received an allogeneic stem cell transplant from a related donor, was CMV-positive, and had acute GVHD only. Some T cells may be graft donor cells.

This chain's CDR3 is CASSFTGLAYNEQFF. CDR3 bases: TGCGCCAGCAGCTTCACGGGACTAGCCTACAATGAGCAGTTCTTC. V usage is TRBV5-1 and J usage is TRBJ2-1; 8 bases are a match to TRBD2. CDR3 length: 15 residues. Looked up from germline, CDR1 is SGHRS and CDR2 is YFSETQ. J was trimmed by 2 bases and V by 2 bases; bases with no gene match: 3.

This chain joins TRBV2 and TRBJ2-3, with 12 bases that match TRBD2. The length of the CDR3 is 14 residues. The germline V gene has CDR1 SNHLY and CDR2 FYNNEI. CDR3 amino acids: CASLAGGPADTQYF. CDR3 coding DNA: TGTGCGAGTCTAGCGGGGGGGCCCGCAGATACGCAGTATTTT.

The rearrangement links TRBV6-1 to TRBJ2-2, with 8 bases identical to TRBD1. The CDR3 sequence is 15 residues long. V lost 8 bases, J lost 7 bases, and 12 bases stayed unmatched. In germline, CDR1 is MNHNS, CDR2 SASEGT. This CDR3 is CASERVRGLGGELFF. The CDR3, as DNA: TGTGCCAGCGAGAGGGTCAGGGGGCTGGGCGGGGAGCTGTTTTTT.

This clone appeared once. The chain links TRBV27 to TRBJ2-5; 11 bases line up with TRBD2. CDR1 and CDR2 from the germline V gene are MNHEY and SMNVEV (reference sequence). V dropped 1 base and J dropped 3; count of bases not matched to a gene: 4. The CDR3 extends over 16 amino acids. CDR3 sequence reads: CASSLLASGGKETQYF. CDR3 in DNA: TGTGCCAGCAGTTTATTGGCTAGCGGGGGGAAAGAGACCCAGTACTTC.

The genes are TRBV18 and TRBJ2-7, with a weak D call TRBD1 (5 bases). Trimming stripped 4 bases from V and 9 bases from J, with 19 bases between. The CDR3 is 14 residues long. The germline CDR1 and CDR2 sequences are KGHSH and LQKENI. The CDR3 loop reads CASSLDYDSTGQYF. As DNA, the CDR3 is TGTGCCAGCTCACTAGATTATGACAGCACCGGGCAGTACTTC.

CDR3 nucleotide sequence: TGTGCCATAAAATCAGGGTCAGGACAAAGCTATGGCTACACCTTC. As protein: CAIKSGSGQSYGYTF. This chain uses TRBV19 with TRBJ1-2; a possible D gene is TRBD1 (5 bases). Between the trimmed V and J ends, which lost 10 bases and 4 bases, there was a span of 22 bases. CDR3 size: 15 residues. The V gene's germline CDR1 is LNHDA and CDR2 SQIVND (reference sequence).

The gene calls are TRBV19 and TRBJ2-2; TRBD1 agrees at 10 bases. The CDR3 length is 16 residues. Germline CDR1 and CDR2: LNHDA and SQIVND (reference sequence). V lost 6 bases, J lost 7 bases, and 11 bases stayed unmatched. The CDR3 DNA sequence: TGTGCCAGTAGACACGGGAGACAGGGGGCCGGCGGGGAGCTGTTTTTT. It encodes CASRHGRQGAGGELFF.

This rearrangement joins TRBV7-2 to TRBJ1-3; D not certain. The CDR3 loop spans 14 amino acids. V was shortened by 5 bases and J by 0 bases, with 8 bases between the two germline ends. Looked up from germline, CDR1 is SGHTA and CDR2 is FQGNSA. CDR3 loop: CASSPRPSGNTIYF. The CDR3 DNA is TGTGCCAGCAGCCCCAGGCCCTCTGGAAACACCATATATTTT.

CDR3 in amino acids: CASSPTGVNYEQYF. The CDR3 nucleotides read TGCGCCAGCAGCCCGACAGGGGTTAACTACGAGCAGTACTTC. This chain connects TRBV5-1 to TRBJ2-7, with 8 nucleotides matching TRBD1. The trim removed 4 bases at V and 3 bases at J, leaving 6 bases unmatched. The V gene's germline CDR1 is SGHRS and CDR2 YFSETQ. The CDR3 extends over 14 amino acids.

This chain connects TRBV4-3 to TRBJ2-5, with D perhaps TRBD1 (6 bases). V lost 2 bases and J 5 bases, leaving 15 bases between the germline ends. The CDR3 runs 15 residues. Looked up from germline, CDR1 is LGHNA and CDR2 is YSLEER. CDR3 nucleotides: TGCGCCAGCAGCCAAAACCCGGGACAAGGGGAGACCCAGTACTTC. This encodes CASSQNPGQGETQYF.

The chain is built from TRBV28 and TRBJ1-2, with a possible D match to TRBD1 (5 bases). Trimming removed 6 bases at V and 7 bases at J, with 18 bases between. Germline assignment: CDR1 MDHEN and CDR2 SYDVKM. The CDR3 has 14 amino acids. CDR3 nucleotide sequence: TGTGCCAGCAGCCAAATCGGCAGGGTGGGTGGCTACACCTTC. Translation: CASSQIGRVGGYTF.

The rearrangement joins TRBV6-5 to TRBJ1-3; possible D gene TRBD1, 5 bases. The CDR3 is made up of 13 amino acids. Germline values: CDR1 MNHEY, CDR2 SVGAGI. V lost 7 bases to trimming and J lost 2 bases, with 9 bases between them. The DNA of the CDR3 is TGTGCCAGCACCCGACAGCCTGGAAACACCATATATTTT. Translation gives CASTRQPGNTIYF.